The 2 T cell receptor beta chains below come from one sample, sequenced in a study of OX40 agonist ivuxolimab in advanced cancers. Here immunoSEQ multiplex PCR was the method, and the copy in TCRdb shows in-frame clones only, minus some. The sample holds some 39,000 clones, about 88% seen once. Sample: CD4+ or CD8+ T cells sorted from blood, taken in a trial of the OX40 agonist ivuxolimab. These receptor sequences come from an adult with an advanced solid tumor such as melanoma, head and neck, liver or kidney cancer.

The V gene is TRBV2, the J gene TRBJ1-5; 7 bases fit TRBD1. Losses at the gene ends were 5 bases for V and 3 bases for J; bases not matched to a gene: 13. Germline CDR1 and CDR2: SNHLY and FYNNEI. This CDR3 is built from 17 residues. CDR3 protein: CASSWGRGGAHNQPQHF. CDR3 coding DNA: TGTGCCAGCAGTTGGGGCAGGGGGGGGGCTCACAATCAGCCCCAGCATTTT.

The rearrangement joins TRBV30 to TRBJ1-4; maybe TRBD1 (5 bases). Trimming took off 2 bases at V and 6 bases at J, with 10 bases between the two ends. The CDR3 length is 13 residues. CDR1 and CDR2 (germline): GTSNPN, SVGIG (reference sequence). CDR3 sequence: CAWSNGADEKLFF. In DNA form, the CDR3 reads TGTGCCTGGAGTAACGGGGCGGATGAAAAACTGTTTTTT. Full variable domain (remainder filled in from reference TRBV30 and TRBJ1-4): SQTIHQWPATLVQPVGSPLSLECTVEGTSNPNLYWYRQAAGRGLQLLFYSVGIGQISSEVPQNLSASRPQDRQFILSSKKLLLSDSGFYLCAWSNGADEKLFFGSGTQLSVL.